This T cell receptor beta chain was sequenced in a study of OX40 agonist ivuxolimab in advanced cancers. Background on the study: The patients' treatment was ivuxolimab, an agonistic anti-OX40 (CD134) antibody.

General study findings and limits: Expanded clones tended on average to be more numerous among CD8+ T cells than CD4+. Not determined was the antigen specificity of the expanded peripheral T cells.

The CDR3 consists of 11 residues. V was pared by 6 bases and J by 8 bases, with 10 bases between. CDR1 is SNHLY and CDR2 is FYNNEI in the germline V gene. On this clone: The target antigen is unknown.

Profiling relied on immunoSEQ multiplex PCR, and the TCRdb table lists in-frame clones only, not all of them. Of 65,000 to 80,000 clones in the sample, 93% were seen once. The source of this sequence is an adult with an advanced solid tumor such as melanoma, head and neck, liver or kidney cancer. This rearrangement joins TRBV2 to TRBJ2-5, with a possible D match to TRBD1 (5 bases). Sequencing used CD4+ or CD8+ T cells sorted from blood, obtained in a trial of the OX40 agonist ivuxolimab. CDR3 residues: CASRTQATQYF. CDR3 DNA sequence: TGTGCCAGCAGGACACAGGCTACCCAGTACTTC.